What follows describes a single TCR beta chain. Its specificity is unknown. This entry is derived from a study of monozygotic twins with inflammatory bowel disease. Study results and limitations: For IBD patients, clonotypes shared with others were fewer than for healthy twins, especially with disease activity. Among the T cells, different subtypes could not be distinguished. On the inverse Simpson index, IBD patients scored lower for TCRbeta diversity than healthy co-twins.

This CDR3 region has 16 residues. CDR1 and CDR2 from the germline V gene are LGHNA and YSLEER. A template switching step added UMIs, each with a 6-nucleotide sample barcode. Following a re-call of the 5' RACE reads, TCRdb has one entry per CDR3 protein and lacks DNA. The listing records roughly 150,000 distinct CDR3 sequences. This TCR was sampled from a human donor with ulcerative colitis or Crohn's disease, or a healthy co-twin of an affected twin (not recorded which). This rearrangement joins TRBV4-3 to TRBJ2-5; TCRdb designates TRBD2, a call that cannot be tested without DNA. Sequencing input: blood. CDR3 in amino acids: CASSQDRLAAQETQYF.